The T cell receptor beta chain under discussion was sequenced for a study of vaccination and CD4 T cells after COVID-19. Indicated treatment: roughly 11-day PBMC culture with coronavirus spike peptide pools or control peptides (ViraFEST assay). After expanding antigen-specific T cells with peptide pools, ViraFEST sequenced their TCRs. Peptide pools at roughly 11 ug/ml, together with 7.5 to 10 IU/ml IL-2, were added to cultures of approximately 1.9 million PBMCs per well. Cultured CD4+ T cells had their DNA profiled by the Oncomine TCR Beta short-read assay. Investigators obtained genomic DNA by extraction from cultured CD4+ T cells. From the PCR reads, TCRdb called clonotypes with MiXCR, one entry per CDR3 protein. This table holds 8,500 to 10,000 distinct CDR3 sequences, more than 20% found once. Worth noting for this clonotype: The antigen is unknown.

V lost 4 bases to trimming and J lost 11 bases, with 14 bases between them. The CDR3 consists of 12 residues. Germline CDR1 and CDR2: MGHDK and SYGVNS. The genes are TRBV25-1 and TRBJ1-1; D remains ambiguous. Sequencing was performed on cultured CD4+ T cells from blood. The sequence derives from a human donor with COVID-19. The CDR3 coding sequence is TGTGCCAGCAGTGGGGGATCGGGTCGGGCTTTCTTT. Amino acid sequence: CASSGGSGRAFF. The full variable domain, its missing parts supplied by reference TRBV25-1 and TRBJ1-1, is EADIYQTPRYLVIGTGKKITLECSQTMGHDKMYWYQQDPGMELHLIHYSYGVNSTEKGDLSSESTVSRIRTEHFPLTLESARPSHTSQYLCASSGGSGRAFFGQGTRLTVV.